The 17 T cell receptor beta chains reported below all come from one sample, sequenced in a study of radiation and T cells in renal cell carcinoma. Only in-frame clones appear in the TCRdb table, and some are missing; sequencing was by immunoSEQ multiplex PCR. Here the sample spans 130,000 or so clones, approximately 82% being singletons. Described time point: baseline pretreatment blood. Treatment defined: 15 Gy SBRT to primary tumor, nephrectomy 4 weeks later. The specimen comprised blood, sampled from a patient whose treatment included radiotherapy and nephrectomy. Every receptor here comes from a woman aged 45-65 years with renal cell carcinoma.

The gene calls are TRBV7-8 and TRBJ2-7; tentatively, D is TRBD1 or TRBD2 (5 bases each). This CDR3 contains 15 residues. V was cut by 5 bases and J by 5 bases, with 19 bases left in between. Germline loops: CDR1 SGHVS, CDR2 FQNEAQ. DNA of the CDR3: TGTGCCAGCAGCGTCCGTAGCGCCAGGGACCACGAGCAGTACTTC. Its translation: CASSVRSARDHEQYF.

The chain has TRBV2 and TRBJ1-1, with no clear D. Germline V gives CDR1 SNHLY, CDR2 FYNNEI. V lost 8 bases and J lost 1, with 11 bases in between. The CDR3 loop spans 13 amino acids. The CDR3 here is CASSESANTEAFF. The CDR3 DNA follows: TGTGCCAGCTCCGAATCAGCGAACACTGAAGCTTTCTTT. The whole variable domain, remainder taken from reference TRBV2 and TRBJ1-1, is EPEVTQTPSHQVTQMGQEVILRCVPISNHLYFYWYRQILGQKVEFLVSFYNNEISEKSEIFDDQFSVERPDGSNFTLKIRSTKLEDSAMYFCASSESANTEAFFGQGTRLTVV.

The chain combines TRBV6-6 with TRBJ2-1; D assignment may be TRBD1 or TRBD2 (6 bases each). The CDR3 contains 15 residues. CDR1 and CDR2 from the germline V gene are MNHNY and SVGAGI (reference sequence). Trimming removed 2 bases from V and 6 bases from J, with 14 bases in between. CDR3 DNA: TGTGCCAGCAGTTACCCTTTGGGGGGCCTCAATGAGCAGTTCTTC. Its translation: CASSYPLGGLNEQFF.

The chain joins TRBV9 to TRBJ2-7; 12 bases are a match to TRBD2. Germline CDR1 reads SGDLS; CDR2 reads YYNGEE. The length of the CDR3 is 14 residues. The V and J ends lost 4 bases and 5 bases, in that order; junction bases with no gene match: 4. The CDR3 DNA follows: TGTGCCAGCAGCTCTAGGACTAGCGGGGACGAGCAGTACTTC. It specifies CASSSRTSGDEQYF. Based on the CDR3 plus reference TRBV9 and TRBJ2-7, the full variable domain is DSGVTQTPKHLITATGQRVTLRCSPRSGDLSVYWYQQSLDQGLQFLIQYYNGEERAKGNILERFSAQQFPDLHSELNLSSLELGDSALYFCASSSRTSGDEQYFGPGTRLTVT.

The chain couples TRBV11-2 to TRBJ2-3; D is undetermined. V was clipped by 2 bases and J by 0 bases, with 9 bases between them. The CDR3 sequence is 15 residues long. CDR1 is SGHAT, CDR2 FQNNGV, per germline. CDR3 sequence reads: CASSLLFASTDTQYF. The CDR3 nucleotides are TGTGCCAGCAGCTTATTGTTCGCCAGCACAGATACGCAGTATTTT.

The chain recombines TRBV2 with TRBJ2-7; no reliable D call. Germline V CDR1 and CDR2: SNHLY, FYNNEI. This CDR3 is built from 15 residues. Trimming took off 0 bases at V and 0 bases at J, with 9 bases between the two ends. CDR3 sequence: CASSEAGRSSYEQYF. The CDR3 coding sequence is TGTGCCAGCAGTGAAGCCGGCAGGAGCTCCTACGAGCAGTACTTC.

The chain is built from TRBV7-9 and TRBJ2-5, with D perhaps TRBD1 (6 bases). V lost 1 base and J lost 3, with 24 bases in between. The germline gives CDR1 SEHNR, CDR2 FQNEAQ (reference sequence). The CDR3 has 19 residues. CDR3 coding DNA: TGTGCCAGCAGCTTAGTGCCGCTTGTTACAGGGTTTACCGAAGAGACCCAGTACTTC. Translating it yields CASSLVPLVTGFTEETQYF. The variable domain in full, with the rest retrieved from reference TRBV7-9 and TRBJ2-5, is DTGVSQNPRHKITKRGQNVTFRCDPISEHNRLYWYRQTLGQGPEFLTYFQNEAQLEKSRLLSDRFSAERPKGSFSTLEIQRTEQGDSAMYLCASSLVPLVTGFTEETQYFGPGTRLLVL.

The CDR3 DNA reads TGCGCCAGCAGCCCGGGGGCAGATAATGAAAAACTGTTTTTT. It translates to CASSPGADNEKLFF. The genes are TRBV5-1 and TRBJ1-4; tentative D call: TRBD1 (6 bases). This CDR3 is built from 14 residues. Germline CDR1 is SGHRS and CDR2 is YFSETQ. Trimming removed 4 bases from V and 4 bases from J, with 11 bases in between.

The chain employs TRBV6-6 and TRBJ2-3; 8 bases are shared with TRBD2. The CDR3 covers 16 residues. Germline CDR1 MNHNY, CDR2 SVGAGI (reference sequence). V lost 5 bases to trimming and J lost 2 bases; unmatched junction nucleotides: 9. The CDR3 region has the DNA TGTGCCAGCAGTCGCCTCACGGGGGGGACCACAGATACGCAGTATTTT. The encoded protein is CASSRLTGGTTDTQYF.

The chain links TRBV10-3 to TRBJ1-6; possibly TRBD1 for D (6 bases). Trimming removed 10 bases at V and 6 bases at J, with 10 bases between. Germline CDR1 and CDR2: ENHRY and SYGVKD. The CDR3 runs 12 residues. The CDR3, as DNA: TGTGCCACCAAGGGGGTTAATTCACCCCTCCACTTT. Its protein product is CATKGVNSPLHF.

This chain uses TRBV28 with TRBJ1-5, with 9 bases fitting TRBD1. The germline CDR1 and CDR2 sequences are MDHEN and SYDVKM. V dropped 5 bases and J dropped 5; count of bases not matched to a gene: 10. CDR3 length equals 16 residues. The CDR3 DNA is TGTGCCAGCAGTAGACTCACAGGGGGCGAGGATCAGCCCCAGCATTTT. It translates to CASSRLTGGEDQPQHF.

The chain combines TRBV2 with TRBJ1-2, with TRBD1 identical over 10 bases. The CDR3 is 16 residues long. In germline, CDR1 is SNHLY, CDR2 FYNNEI. J was trimmed by 4 bases and V by 7 bases; bases with no gene match: 12. CDR3 DNA sequence: TGTGCCAGCAAAGAAGAGGGACAGGGGCCTACCTATGGCTACACCTTC. Its translation: CASKEEGQGPTYGYTF.

The V and J genes are TRBV18 and TRBJ1-4; D remains ambiguous. This CDR3 spans 15 amino acids. CDR1 and CDR2 from the germline V gene are KGHSH and LQKENI. V dropped 6 bases and J dropped 0 bases, with 11 bases sitting between them. CDR3 loop: CASSSTLATNEKLFF. CDR3 in DNA: TGTGCCAGCTCTTCCACCCTTGCAACTAATGAAAAACTGTTTTTT. The complete variable domain, with remaining parts taken from reference TRBV18 and TRBJ1-4, reads NAGVMQNPRHLVRRRGQEARLRCSPMKGHSHVYWYRQLPEEGLKFMVYLQKENIIDESGMPKERFSAEFPKEGPSILRIQQVVRGDSAAYFCASSSTLATNEKLFFGSGTQLSVL.

The rearrangement uses TRBV6-1 and TRBJ2-2; D may be TRBD1 (6 bases). Per germline, CDR1 MNHNS and CDR2 SASEGT. V was pared by 6 bases and J by 7 bases, with 15 bases between. The CDR3 consists of 14 residues. For the CDR3, the DNA is TGTGCCAGCAGCGGGACACCCATGCACGGGGAGCTGTTTTTT. This gives the protein CASSGTPMHGELFF.

This chain connects TRBV28 to TRBJ2-5; a possible D gene is TRBD1 (5 bases). The V gene lost 1 base and the J gene lost 4 bases, with 7 bases spanning the gap. The CDR3 totals 13 residues. CDR1 and CDR2 (germline): MDHEN, SYDVKM. The CDR3 sequence is CASSLSGLETQYF. Written as DNA, the CDR3 is TGTGCCAGCAGTTTATCAGGGCTAGAGACCCAGTACTTC.

This rearrangement joins TRBV7-2 to TRBJ2-7, with unresolved D. CDR1 is SGHTA, CDR2 FQGNSA, per germline. The CDR3 totals 13 residues. V was clipped by 4 bases and J by 0 bases, with 7 bases between them. The CDR3 loop is CASSSTYSYEQYF. CDR3 in DNA: TGTGCCAGCAGCTCAACCTACTCCTACGAGCAGTACTTC.

The rearrangement uses TRBV7-2 and TRBJ1-1; no definite D call. V lost 4 bases and J lost 7, with 4 bases in between. The CDR3 length is 10 residues. The germline CDR1 and CDR2 sequences are SGHTA and FQGNSA. CDR3 residues: CASSYVEAFF. In DNA, the CDR3 is TGTGCCAGCAGCTATGTTGAAGCTTTCTTT.